A single sample gave rise to the 7 T cell receptor beta chains below, sequenced in a study of CXCR3-negative and CXCR3-positive naive CD8 T cells. Whole-study results and caveats: TRB CDR3s were more hydrophobic in CXCR3-positive than in CXCR3-negative naive cells.

Through 5' RACE with UMI labels, the TRB cDNA libraries were prepared. TCRdb processed the 5' RACE reads again and assigns one entry to each CDR3 protein, with no DNA. The sample's table shows around 95,000 distinct CDR3 sequences. Antigens for these TCRs are unknown. The material sequenced was naive CXCR3+ CD8+ T cells from blood. The sample's subset: CD45RO-CCR7+CD27+CD95- naive CD8+ T cells expressing CXCR3 (TNR3+). These receptors were obtained from a human donor in good health. Some clones in this sample may be carry-over from other donors' samples.

J is TRBJ2-7 and V is TRBV5-4; TCRdb's assignment of TRBD1 cannot be checked, as there is no DNA. Germline CDR1 is SGHNT and CDR2 is YYREEE (reference sequence). CDR3 length: 15 amino acids. This CDR3 reads CASSLPRDREGEQYF.

The CDR3 region is CASSTQTGEETQYF. The chain is built from TRBV28 and TRBJ2-5; checking the TCRdb D call of TRBD1 is not possible without DNA. CDR3 length: 14 residues. The germline gives CDR1 MDHEN, CDR2 SYDVKM.

This chain joins TRBV21-1 and TRBJ2-7. TRBV21-1 is shown as a pseudogene. CDR3 length: 14 amino acids. This CDR3 reads CASSKAGEPYEQYF.

The chain joins TRBV10-3 to TRBJ2-1; TCRdb selects TRBD1, and the lack of DNA leaves this call unchecked. Germline CDR1 is ENHRY and CDR2 is SYGVKD. This CDR3 spans 16 amino acids. CDR3: CAISEPQGMTYNEQFF.

The chain employs TRBV29-1 and TRBJ2-7; the D gene TCRdb calls, TRBD1, cannot be checked with no DNA. This CDR3 contains 11 residues. The germline gives CDR1 SQVTM, CDR2 ANQGSEA. The CDR3 is CSVQVFYEQYF.

The chain recombines TRBV5-1 with TRBJ2-1; TCRdb reports TRBD2, a call that lacks DNA to check it against. Germline CDR1 reads SGHRS; CDR2 reads YFSETQ. The CDR3 has 17 residues. The CDR3 region is CASNQLPSGDSYNEQFF.

V usage is TRBV19 and J usage is TRBJ2-7; no DNA is available, so the TRBD1 call from TCRdb remains unchecked. This CDR3 comprises 15 residues. CDR1 LNHDA and CDR2 SQIVND come from the germline V gene (reference sequence). CDR3 loop: CASSRTGQQSYEQYF. Full variable domain (remainder filled in from reference TRBV19 and TRBJ2-7): DGGITQSPKYLFRKEGQNVTLSCEQNLNHDAMYWYRQDPGQGLRLIYYSQIVNDFQKGDIAEGYSVSREKKESFPLTVTSAQKNPTAFYLCASSRTGQQSYEQYFGPGTRLTVT.